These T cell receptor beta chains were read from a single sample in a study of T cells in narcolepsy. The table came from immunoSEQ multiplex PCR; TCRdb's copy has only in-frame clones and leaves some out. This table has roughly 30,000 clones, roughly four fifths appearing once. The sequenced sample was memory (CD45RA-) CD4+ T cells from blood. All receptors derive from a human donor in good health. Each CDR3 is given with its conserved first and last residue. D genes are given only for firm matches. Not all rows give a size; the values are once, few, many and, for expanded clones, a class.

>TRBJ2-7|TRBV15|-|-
CATSRAGSNEQYF
TGTGCCACCAGCAGGGCAGGGTCCAACGAGCAGTACTTC
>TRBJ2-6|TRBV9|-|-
CASSVPGANVLTF
TGTGCCAGCAGCGTGCCTGGGGCCAACGTCCTGACTTTC
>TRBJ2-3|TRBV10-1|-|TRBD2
CASSYGRAQTDTQYF
TGCGCCAGCAGTTACGGGAGGGCCCAAACAGATACGCAGTATTTT
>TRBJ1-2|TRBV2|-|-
CASSEALGYGYTF
TGTGCCAGCAGTGAAGCGCTGGGGTACGGCTACACCTTC
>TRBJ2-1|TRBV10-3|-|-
CAIRKDNEQFF
TGTGCCATCAGGAAAGACAATGAGCAGTTCTTC
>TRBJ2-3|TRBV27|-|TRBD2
CASSRKTGTSGFADTQYF
TGTGCCAGCAGCCGAAAAACCGGGACTAGCGGCTTCGCAGATACGCAGTATTTT
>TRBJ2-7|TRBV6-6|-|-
CASTKNGGEQYF
TGTGCCAGCACCAAAAATGGGGGCGAGCAGTACTTC
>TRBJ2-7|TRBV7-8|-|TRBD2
CASSLGEGQPYEQYF
TGTGCCAGCAGCTTAGGGGAGGGCCAACCCTACGAGCAGTACTTC
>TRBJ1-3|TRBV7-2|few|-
CASSLDWGPGNTIYF
TGTGCCAGCAGCTTAGATTGGGGTCCTGGAAACACCATATATTTT
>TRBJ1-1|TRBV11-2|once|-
CASSFKNTEAFF
TGTGCCAGCAGCTTCAAGAACACTGAAGCTTTCTTT
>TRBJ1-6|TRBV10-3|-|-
CAISEYRVNSPLHF
TGTGCCATCAGTGAGTATAGGGTTAATTCACCCCTCCACTTT
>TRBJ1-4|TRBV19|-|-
CASKVATNEKLFF
TGTGCCAGTAAGGTTGCAACTAATGAAAAACTGTTTTTT
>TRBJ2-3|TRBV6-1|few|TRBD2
CASSEIAGGWDTQYF
TGTGCCAGCAGTGAAATCGCGGGGGGGTGGGATACGCAGTATTTT
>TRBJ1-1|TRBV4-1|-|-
CASSLKGAVSSANTEAFF
TGCGCCAGCAGCCTAAAAGGAGCGGTAAGTTCCGCGAACACTGAAGCTTTCTTT
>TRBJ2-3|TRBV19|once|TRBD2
CASSTPGLGTDTQYF
TGTGCCAGTAGTACACCGGGACTAGGCACAGATACGCAGTATTTT
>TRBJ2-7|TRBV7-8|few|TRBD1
CASSADREREQYF
TGTGCCAGCAGCGCGGACAGGGAGAGGGAGCAGTACTTC
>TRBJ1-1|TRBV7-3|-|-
CASSPGSDTEAFF
TGTGCCAGCAGCCCGGGGTCAGACACTGAAGCTTTCTTT
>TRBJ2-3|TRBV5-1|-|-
CASSPYNPHLTDTQYF
TGCGCCAGCAGCCCGTATAACCCCCATCTGACAGATACGCAGTATTTT
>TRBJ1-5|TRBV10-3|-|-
CAIREGHSDDQPQHF
TGTGCCATCAGAGAAGGACATTCGGACGATCAGCCCCAGCATTTT
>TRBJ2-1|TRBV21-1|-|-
CASSKGGRAESNEQFF
TGTGCCAGCAGCAAAGGAGGTAGAGCGGAAAGCAATGAGCAGTTCTTC
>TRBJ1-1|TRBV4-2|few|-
CASSQGTNTEAFF
TGTGCCAGCAGCCAAGGGACGAACACTGAAGCTTTCTTT
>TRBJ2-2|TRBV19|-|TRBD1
CASSIGQGNTGELFF
TGTGCCAGTAGTATTGGACAGGGAAACACCGGGGAGCTGTTTTTT
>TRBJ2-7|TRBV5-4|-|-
CASGGKGLHEQYF
TGTGCCAGCGGGGGGAAGGGGCTGCACGAGCAGTACTTC
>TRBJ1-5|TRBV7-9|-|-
CASSEDSPNQPQHF
TGTGCCAGCAGCGAAGACAGTCCTAATCAGCCCCAGCATTTT
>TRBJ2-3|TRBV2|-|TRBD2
CASSMGLAGTDTQYF
TGTGCCAGCAGTATGGGTCTAGCGGGGACAGATACGCAGTATTTT
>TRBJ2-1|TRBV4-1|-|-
CASSQAGTGYNEQFF
TGCGCCAGCAGCCAAGCCGGGACGGGCTACAATGAGCAGTTCTTC
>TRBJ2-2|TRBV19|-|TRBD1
CASSQGTANTGELFF
TGTGCCAGTAGTCAAGGGACAGCGAACACCGGGGAGCTGTTTTTT
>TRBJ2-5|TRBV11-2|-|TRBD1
CASSLGQTFQETQYF
TGTGCCAGCAGCCTGGGACAGACATTCCAAGAGACCCAGTACTTC
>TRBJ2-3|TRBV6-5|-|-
CASSESARGTQYF
TGTGCCAGCAGTGAATCGGCCCGAGGTACGCAGTATTTT
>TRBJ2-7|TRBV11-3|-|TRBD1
CASRDTGTGQYEQYF
TGTGCCAGCAGAGATACCGGGACAGGGCAATACGAGCAGTACTTC
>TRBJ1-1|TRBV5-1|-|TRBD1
CASRPGTGNTEAFF
TGCGCCAGCAGGCCCGGGACAGGGAACACTGAAGCTTTCTTT